The rows below give T cell receptor beta chains drawn from one sample of a study of blood T cell repertoires in COVID-19. Assay used: immunoSEQ multiplex PCR; TCRdb lists only in-frame clones, some missing. The repertoire consists of some 200,000 clones, with 80% to 90% occurring once and the leading ten covering about 9.3%. The material sequenced was PBMCs or T cells enriched from blood (not recorded which). Receptors were obtained from a man between 35 and 55 years old who had recovered from COVID-19. Both conserved end residues are trimmed from each CDR3. Fields, in order: CDR3 length, V gene, CDR3 protein.

len: 15; v_gene: TRBV19; CDR3aa: ASKPLRAGATNTEAF
len: 13; v_gene: TRBV6-1; CDR3aa: ASSEGQGAWTEAF
len: 12; v_gene: TRBV10-3; CDR3aa: AISTRTGAEEQY
len: 13; v_gene: TRBV18; CDR3aa: ASSPLDSGQGDYT
len: 13; v_gene: TRBV7-3; CDR3aa: ASSAEPGQGDGYT
len: 13; v_gene: TRBV10-2; CDR3aa: ASSRDRGSNQPQH
len: 10; v_gene: TRBV7-3; CDR3aa: ASSFSGGPEY
len: 14; v_gene: TRBV6-1; CDR3aa: ASSEPPMAGNTEAF
len: 13; v_gene: TRBV3-1/TRBV3-2; CDR3aa: ASSPRTGMETEAF
len: 13; v_gene: TRBV10-3; CDR3aa: AISENRGRSQPQH
len: 14; v_gene: TRBV7-9; CDR3aa: ASSLPPGSASYEQY
len: 12; v_gene: TRBV7-2; CDR3aa: ASTPGGGDGEQF
len: 12; v_gene: TRBV7-8; CDR3aa: ASSLGQGRDTQY
len: 11; v_gene: TRBV12-3/TRBV12-4; CDR3aa: ASSLGQTYGYT
len: 13; v_gene: TRBV12-5; CDR3aa: ASGLNLRQAGELF
len: 15; v_gene: TRBV5-4; CDR3aa: ASSGTSGRTSTDTQY
len: 11; v_gene: TRBV14; CDR3aa: ASSRNRGNEQF
len: 12; v_gene: TRBV10-3; CDR3aa: AISVAFMNTEAF
len: 13; v_gene: TRBV27; CDR3aa: ASSSDRLQGYGYT
len: 14; v_gene: TRBV10-2; CDR3aa: ASSESLAGGYNEQF
len: 12; v_gene: TRBV2; CDR3aa: ASSEVVENYGYT
len: 14; v_gene: TRBV3-1/TRBV3-2; CDR3aa: ASSQGPGAGANVLT
len: 11; v_gene: TRBV11-3; CDR3aa: ASSLDSTGELF
len: 13; v_gene: TRBV7-8; CDR3aa: ASSFGEGAPTEAF
len: 13; v_gene: TRBV18; CDR3aa: ASSTRQDINQPQH
len: 10; v_gene: TRBV9; CDR3aa: ASLGQKYGYT
len: 13; v_gene: TRBV9; CDR3aa: ASSPGGTSDDEQY
len: 13; v_gene: TRBV6-5; CDR3aa: ATNPAGGGNQPQH
len: 13; v_gene: TRBV18; CDR3aa: ASSPAGLSGNTIY
len: 15; v_gene: TRBV24-1; CDR3aa: ATSDPAGGPDTGELF
len: 12; v_gene: TRBV6-5; CDR3aa: ASRSLQFNQPQH
len: 13; v_gene: TRBV6-5; CDR3aa: ASSPSGTVNQPQH
len: 13; v_gene: TRBV7-6; CDR3aa: ASSLVGSSYNEQF
len: 11; v_gene: TRBV5-1; CDR3aa: ASSPSGSTEAF
len: 11; v_gene: TRBV6-5; CDR3aa: ASRPGGNYGYT
len: 14; v_gene: TRBV18; CDR3aa: ASSPGTVDSNQPQH
len: 14; v_gene: TRBV11-3; CDR3aa: ASTLGLQPGRNIQY
len: 12; v_gene: TRBV5-1; CDR3aa: ASSLGLVTDTQY
len: 12; v_gene: TRBV14; CDR3aa: ASSQERRGGGYT
len: 12; v_gene: TRBV19; CDR3aa: ASSWREEGETQY
len: 12; v_gene: TRBV30; CDR3aa: AYRAAGGPREQF